The 11 T cell receptor beta chains below all came from one sample that was sequenced in a study of cytomegalovirus exposure and HLA in healthy donors. The primer mix had 60 Vbeta and 13 Jbeta primers. Profiled with immunoSEQ multiplex PCR; TCRdb holds only in-frame clones, not every one. This sample has some 160,000 clones, with nearly 80% found just once. Specimen: PBMCs. The receptors come from a woman under 40 in good health and CMV-seronegative.

V is TRBV6-5 and J is TRBJ2-2, with 12 bases matching TRBD1. CDR1 is MNHEY, CDR2 SVGAGI, per germline. The CDR3 consists of 15 residues. V lost 7 bases and J lost 4; bases outside the gene matches: 4. The CDR3 coding sequence is TGTGCCAGCACCCCGGGACAGGGGGCCACCGGGGAGCTGTTTTTT. Residues: CASTPGQGATGELFF.

This chain joins TRBV9 and TRBJ1-3; tentatively, D is TRBD1 (5 bases). This CDR3 has 20 amino acids. V was cut by 0 bases and J by 7 bases, with 29 bases left in between. The germline V gene encodes CDR1 SGDLS and CDR2 YYNGEE. This CDR3 is CASSVGVQDTVFSLKNTIYF. The DNA for the CDR3 is TGTGCCAGCAGCGTAGGAGTACAGGACACCGTTTTCTCACTCAAGAACACCATATATTTT.

The CDR3 nucleotides read TGTGCCAGCAGGTTGGACAGGAAAAATGAAAAACTGTTTTTT. Protein sequence: CASRLDRKNEKLFF. The V gene is TRBV6-5, the J gene TRBJ1-4; 7 nucleotides agree with TRBD1. This CDR3 region has 14 residues. Germline loops: CDR1 MNHEY, CDR2 SVGAGI. With 6 bases clipped from V and 5 bases from J, the junction kept 6 bases outside the gene matches.

In its sample, this clone was seen a few times. The gene calls are TRBV25-1 and TRBJ1-2, with a possible D match to TRBD1 (5 bases). Trimming removed 4 bases at V and 8 bases at J, with 14 bases between. Germline V gene data show CDR1 as MGHDK and CDR2 as SYGVNS. The CDR3 has 13 amino acids. CDR3 sequence (DNA): TGTGCCAGCAGTGTCCAGGGTGGATGGGGCTACACCTTC. Its translation is CASSVQGGWGYTF.

This clone was detected a few times. Compared with germline, one end of the junction differs, possibly owing to a read error. This chain joins TRBV7-9 and TRBJ1-2; 9 nucleotides agree with TRBD1. The CDR3 sequence is 17 residues long. The germline CDR1 and CDR2 sequences are SEHNR and FQNEAQ (reference sequence). In nucleotides, the CDR3 is TGTTCCAGCAGCTTAGCTAGGGGACAGGGATTTAACTATGGCTACACCTTC. Translating gives CSSSLARGQGFNYGYTF.

With regard to this clone: Other DNA sequences in the sample encode the same CDR3. The chain couples TRBV18 to TRBJ1-4, with D perhaps TRBD1 (6 bases). V dropped 2 bases and J dropped 5 bases, with 6 bases sitting between them. The CDR3 spans 13 residues. Germline-derived CDR1 and CDR2 are KGHSH and LQKENI. CDR3 residues: CASSPGQNEKLFF. DNA for the CDR3: TGTGCCAGCTCACCAGGACAGAATGAAAAACTGTTTTTT.

The chain recombines TRBV2 with TRBJ2-3, with D uncertain. Trimming shortened V by 6 bases and J by 6 bases, and 7 bases separated the two germline ends. The CDR3 spans 11 residues. Per germline, CDR1 SNHLY and CDR2 FYNNEI. Written as DNA, the CDR3 is TGTGCCAGCAGCGCGATGGATACGCAGTATTTT. This encodes CASSAMDTQYF.

In nucleotides, the CDR3 is TGCGCCAGCAGCCCTGCGGGTGACGGCTATGGCTACACCTTC. Translated, it gives CASSPAGDGYGYTF. The V and J genes are TRBV5-1 and TRBJ1-2; unclear D gene. Germline CDR1 is SGHRS and CDR2 is YFSETQ. Trimming left V 4 bases short and J 4 bases short, with 14 bases between. This CDR3 spans 14 amino acids.

The chain joins TRBV7-2 to TRBJ1-2; D may be TRBD1 (6 bases). This CDR3 is built from 14 residues. The germline V gene has CDR1 SGHTA and CDR2 FQGNSA. V gave up 1 base and J gave up 7 bases, with 13 bases separating them. CDR3 nucleotides: TGTGCCAGCAGCTTAGTGGGGGCAGAAGCTGGCTACACCTTC. Residues: CASSLVGAEAGYTF.

This sequence joins TRBV25-1 and TRBJ2-5; D may be TRBD1 (6 bases). V was clipped by 6 bases and J by 7 bases, with 15 bases between them. The germline V gene has CDR1 MGHDK and CDR2 SYGVNS. This CDR3 region has 13 residues. CDR3 amino acids: CASSLPGVGTQYF. In nucleotides, the CDR3 is TGTGCCAGCAGCCTACCAGGGGTTGGGACCCAGTACTTC.

The chain combines TRBV27 with TRBJ2-3; 10 bases are shared with TRBD1. The CDR3 length is 16 residues. Germline assignment: CDR1 MNHEY and CDR2 SMNVEV (reference sequence). The junction had 10 bases not matched to a gene; V was cut back by 4 bases and J by 6 bases. The CDR3, as DNA: TGTGCCAGCAGTTCCCATCGGGACAGGGGTGCGGATACGCAGTATTTT. Protein product: CASSSHRDRGADTQYF.